This note documents a single T cell receptor (beta chain) sequence. It lacks a known antigen. No base quality values were provided; no much bigger clone lies one nucleotide off. TCRbeta CDR3 regions were amplified from genomic DNA using the immunoSEQ Assay, a bias-controlled multiplex PCR. As for the authors' bioinformatics: The number of nucleated cells in each sample was estimated by amplification of reference gene primers within the assay. Sequence reads were collapsed and filtered to measure the absolute abundance of every unique TCRbeta CDR3 rearrangement. For each sample, productive Simpson clonality was calculated by taking the square root of Simpson's diversity index across productive rearrangements. Held by TCRdb, this immuneACCESS table contains in-frame sequences only and omits some clones. Under half of the omission traces to an unresolved V gene where checked; the cause of the rest is unknown. V, J and clone size reflect that table, while D and trimming were determined from the DNA. This sample lists some 220,000 clones; 80% to 95% were detected once. The ten largest clones capture 0.83% of the sample.

As encoded in the germline V gene, CDR1 is MNHEY while CDR2 is SVGAGI. The CDR3 spans 14 residues, from the cysteine through the phenylalanine. Of the read, only the CDR3 DNA is kept; its 42 bases are in frame from base 1. V drops 6 bases and J drops 5 bases, leaving 16 bases in between. The sample comes from a study of blood T cell repertoires in COVID-19 (dated by TCRdb to 2018 to 2020). As for the study more broadly: Samples from collaborators originated in the United States, Italy and Spain and spanned both the acute and convalescent phases of COVID-19. The prospective study material was composed of cDNA or gDNA derived from T cells, B-cell-depleted T cells, or PBMCs. The dataset comprised deeply sampled blood TCRbeta repertoires from subjects exposed to, actively infected with, or recovered from COVID-19. The repertoires were released in a freely available public database intended as a resource for research on the immune response to SARS-CoV-2. The samples were drawn from the first 160 participants of the ongoing ImmuneRACE study and from roughly 1,300 subjects provided by 6 global collaborators. Nearly every sample came with metadata listing a de-identified subject ID, COVID-19 status, age in years and sex. Where available, HLA class I and class II types were obtained from metadata supplied by the sample provider rather than from assay-based typing.

Study-wide conclusions, independent of this receptor: Clinical and demographic metadata were provided uncurated, with the amount varying by source and participant.

In Seattle, one collaborating source enrolled patients while the infection was active and tracked those patients longitudinally over the course of disease. Collaborating institutions collected whole blood in K2EDTA tubes following their own protocols. Collaborator samples were shipped for TCRbeta analysis as frozen whole blood, isolated PBMCs, or DNA extracted from either sample type. This clonotype was sampled from a man aged 30 to 39 with COVID-19, enrolled during active disease. The chain links TRBV6-5 with TRBJ2-5, and perhaps TRBD1 as D gene, on 8 matching bases. The sequenced sample consisted of peripheral blood. The CDR3 reads CASREDREGETQYF. The DNA sequence is given as TGTGCCAGCAGGGAGGACAGGGAGGGGGAGACCCAGTACTTC.